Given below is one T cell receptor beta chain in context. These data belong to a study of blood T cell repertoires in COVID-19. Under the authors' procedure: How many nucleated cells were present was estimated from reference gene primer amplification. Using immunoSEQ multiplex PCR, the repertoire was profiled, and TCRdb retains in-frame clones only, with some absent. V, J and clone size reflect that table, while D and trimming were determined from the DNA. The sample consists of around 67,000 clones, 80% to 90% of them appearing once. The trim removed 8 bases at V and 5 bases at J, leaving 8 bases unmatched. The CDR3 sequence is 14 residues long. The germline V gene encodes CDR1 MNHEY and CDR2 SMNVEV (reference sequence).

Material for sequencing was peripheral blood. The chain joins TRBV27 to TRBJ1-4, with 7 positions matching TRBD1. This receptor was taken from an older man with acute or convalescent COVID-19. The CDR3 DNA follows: TGTGCCAGCGGAAAACAGGGGAGGAATGAAAAACTGTTTTTT. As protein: CASGKQGRNEKLFF.